This passage covers 17 T cell receptor beta chains from one sample sequenced in a study of blood T cell repertoires in COVID-19. The assay was immunoSEQ multiplex PCR, and TCRdb's table has in-frame clones only and misses some. The repertoire holds about 250,000 clones, with roughly 85% as singletons. Material for sequencing was peripheral blood. The receptors derive from a man between 45 and 60 years old with COVID-19, enrolled during active disease.

V and J are TRBV28 and TRBJ1-1; 7 positions agree with TRBD1. Germline assignment: CDR1 MDHEN and CDR2 SYDVKM. The CDR3 sequence is 12 residues long. V was clipped by 6 bases and J by 7 bases; unmatched bases: 5. The CDR3 sequence: CASSPTGDEAFF. The CDR3 nucleotides read TGTGCCAGCAGCCCCACAGGGGATGAAGCTTTCTTT.

The V gene is TRBV18, the J gene TRBJ1-1; a possible D gene is TRBD1 (6 bases). Germline loops: CDR1 KGHSH, CDR2 LQKENI. The CDR3 extends over 12 amino acids. The V gene lost 5 bases and the J gene lost 4 bases, with 8 bases spanning the gap. For the CDR3, the DNA is TGTGCCAGCTCAGGACAGCCCACTGAAGCTTTCTTT. Translated, it gives CASSGQPTEAFF.

This clone was observed a few times. V usage is TRBV9 and J usage is TRBJ1-4; 9 bases are a match to TRBD1. V trimming: 3 bases; J trimming: 7 bases; junction bases outside the gene matches: 4. The CDR3 is made up of 14 amino acids. From germline, CDR1 is SGDLS and CDR2 YYNGEE. DNA of the CDR3: TGTGCCAGCAGCGGGGGACAGGGTGCTGAAAAACTGTTTTTT. Translated: CASSGGQGAEKLFF.

The rearrangement joins TRBV4-2 to TRBJ2-7; 13 nucleotides line up with TRBD2. The CDR3 loop spans 16 amino acids. Trimming took 0 bases from V and 4 from J; bases not matched to a gene: 3. CDR1 and CDR2 (germline): LGHNA, YNFKEQ. CDR3 sequence: CASSQERTSGGYEQYF. The CDR3 region has the DNA TGTGCCAGCAGCCAAGAACGGACTAGCGGGGGTTACGAGCAGTACTTC.

The chain joins TRBV30 to TRBJ2-3; D is perhaps TRBD2 (7 bases). Between the trimmed V and J ends, which lost 8 bases and 4 bases, there was a span of 16 bases. Germline values: CDR1 GTSNPN, CDR2 SVGIG (reference sequence). The CDR3 runs to 13 residues. CDR3 amino acids: CAQTAGAADTQYF. The CDR3 DNA follows: TGTGCCCAAACCGCGGGGGCCGCAGATACGCAGTATTTT.

This chain links TRBV10-3 with TRBJ1-2; 11 nucleotides agree with TRBD1. Germline values: CDR1 ENHRY, CDR2 SYGVKD. J lost 7 bases, V lost 2 bases, and 9 bases had no gene match. This CDR3 is built from 16 residues. CDR3 amino acids: CAISEPGTGGRSGYTF. The DNA for the CDR3 is TGTGCCATCAGTGAGCCCGGGACAGGGGGACGGAGTGGCTACACCTTC.

V usage is TRBV20-1 and J usage is TRBJ2-5, with a possible D match to TRBD1 (5 bases). V was pared by 6 bases and J by 3 bases, with 8 bases between. There are 11 residues in the CDR3. Looked up from germline, CDR1 is DFQATT and CDR2 is SNEGSKA (reference sequence). CDR3 bases: TGCAGTGCAGGACAAAAAGAGACCCAGTACTTC. This translates into CSAGQKETQYF.

The chain carries TRBV5-4 and TRBJ2-7, with 9 bases fitting TRBD1. This CDR3 contains 15 residues. Germline V lookup: CDR1 SGHNT, CDR2 YYREEE (reference sequence). V lost 5 bases to trimming and J lost 2 bases; unmatched junction nucleotides: 8. The CDR3 region is CASSWDGTGTYEQYF. CDR3 coding DNA: TGTGCCAGCAGTTGGGACGGGACAGGGACCTACGAGCAGTACTTC.

The rearrangement links TRBV7-2 to TRBJ2-7; 9 bases line up with TRBD2. The CDR3 loop spans 14 amino acids. Trimming took 5 bases from V and 2 from J; bases not matched to a gene: 4. Germline V gene sequence: CDR1 SGHTA, CDR2 FQGNSA. In DNA, the CDR3 is TGTGCCAGCAGCCATCGCGGGGGGGCCTACGAGCAGTACTTC. This sequence encodes CASSHRGGAYEQYF.

The chain carries TRBV3-1 (or the pseudogene TRBV3-2) and TRBJ2-7, with 7 bases matching TRBD1. V was clipped by 5 bases and J by 5 bases; unmatched bases: 6. The length of the CDR3 is 13 residues. Germline lookup yields CDR1 LGHDT and CDR2 YNNKEL (reference sequence). CDR3 nucleotide sequence: TGTGCCAGCAGCAGGACAGGAGAGAACGAGCAGTACTTC. As protein: CASSRTGENEQYF.

The chain is built from TRBV29-1 and TRBJ2-5, with D hard to call. Trimming pared 8 bases from V and 1 base from J, leaving 20 bases between. Germline-derived CDR1 and CDR2 are SQVTM and ANQGSEA. This CDR3 spans 15 amino acids. The CDR3 region is CSTSQLSTTQETQYF. CDR3 sequence (DNA): TGCAGCACCTCGCAGTTGAGCACTACCCAAGAGACCCAGTACTTC.

Note on this clone: The same CDR3 arises from other DNA sequences in this sample as well. The V and J genes are TRBV18 and TRBJ1-1; 9 positions match TRBD1. J was trimmed by 2 bases and V by 3 bases; bases with no gene match: 1. CDR3 length: 14 amino acids. CDR1 is KGHSH, CDR2 LQKENI, per germline. This chain's CDR3 is CASSPGQGNTEAFF. The CDR3 DNA reads as TGTGCCAGCTCACCGGGACAGGGAAACACTGAAGCTTTCTTT.

The rearrangement uses TRBV13 and TRBJ2-3, with 9 bases aligning to TRBD2. Germline V CDR1 and CDR2: PRHDT, FYEKMQ (reference sequence). Trimming cost V 4 bases and J 4 bases; bases outside gene matches: 9. The CDR3 consists of 16 residues. This CDR3 reads CASSSVAGGLADTQYF. The CDR3 bases are TGTGCCAGCAGCTCCGTCGCGGGGGGGCTTGCAGATACGCAGTATTTT.

The chain recombines TRBV9 with TRBJ2-7, with a weak D call TRBD1 (6 bases). Germline CDR1 reads SGDLS; CDR2 reads YYNGEE. CDR3 length: 14 amino acids. V dropped 4 bases and J dropped 4 bases, with 15 bases sitting between them. CDR3 loop: CASSPRGSTYEQYF. The CDR3 region has the DNA TGTGCCAGCAGCCCAAGGGGGAGTACTTACGAGCAGTACTTC.

The chain recombines TRBV19 with TRBJ1-5; 7 bases agree with TRBD1. The germline gives CDR1 LNHDA, CDR2 SQIVND (reference sequence). V shed 3 bases and J 4 bases; nucleotides not matched to a gene: 9. The CDR3 covers 16 residues. CDR3 amino acids: CASSISGTVANQPQHF. As DNA, the CDR3 is TGTGCCAGTAGTATCTCTGGGACAGTTGCGAATCAGCCCCAGCATTTT.

This rearrangement joins TRBV10-3 to TRBJ2-7, with D maybe TRBD2 (5 bases). V was pared by 7 bases and J by 0 bases, with 16 bases between. In germline, CDR1 is ENHRY, CDR2 SYGVKD. The CDR3 loop spans 15 amino acids. CDR3 sequence reads: CAIMAAGSSSYEQYF. The CDR3, as DNA: TGTGCCATCATGGCGGCGGGTTCGAGCTCCTACGAGCAGTACTTC.

This chain joins TRBV5-5 and TRBJ2-2; a weak D match, TRBD1 (6 bases). The CDR3 has 15 amino acids. V lost 1 base and J lost 4, with 11 bases in between. Germline CDR1 is SGHKS and CDR2 is YYEKEE (reference sequence). The CDR3, as DNA: TGTGCCAGCAGCTTGATGGGGGCGGGCACCGGGGAGCTGTTTTTT. Protein sequence: CASSLMGAGTGELFF.